This T cell receptor (beta chain) was profiled in a study of identical twins. Study results and caveats: Twins' excess sharing was less marked for out-of-frame beta sequences.

TCRdb fed the 5' RACE reads into MiXCR, producing one record per CDR3 protein. The sample yields roughly 720,000 distinct CDR3 sequences, roughly 20% seen once. All donors were healthy, and all were Caucasian. Trimming pared 6 bases from V and 1 base from J, leaving 22 bases between. The CDR3 sequence is 17 residues long. Germline values: CDR1 MNHEY, CDR2 SMNVEV (reference sequence). Notes on this clonotype: Its target is unknown.

These records were also assigned to another study, of T cells expressing NK-cell markers.

Material: PBMCs. This clonotype was obtained from a woman between 18 and 30 years old in good health. The chain couples TRBV27 to TRBJ2-7; D might be TRBD1 (6 bases). CDR3 bases: TGTGCCAGCAGACCTACCGGGGAAACAGGGTTGTCCTACGAGCAGTACTTC. This codes for CASRPTGETGLSYEQYF.